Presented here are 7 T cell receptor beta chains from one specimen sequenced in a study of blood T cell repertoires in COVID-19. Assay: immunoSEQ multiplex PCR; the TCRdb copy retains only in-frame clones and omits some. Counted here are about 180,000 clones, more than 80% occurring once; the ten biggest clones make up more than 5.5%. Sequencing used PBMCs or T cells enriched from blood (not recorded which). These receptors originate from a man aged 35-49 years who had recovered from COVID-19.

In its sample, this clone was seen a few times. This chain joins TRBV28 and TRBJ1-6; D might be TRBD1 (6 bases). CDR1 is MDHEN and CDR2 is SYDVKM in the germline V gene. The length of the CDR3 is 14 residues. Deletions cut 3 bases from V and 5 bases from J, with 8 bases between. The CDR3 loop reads CASSFSGDNSPLHF. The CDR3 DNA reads TGTGCCAGCAGTTTCTCAGGGGATAATTCACCCCTCCACTTT. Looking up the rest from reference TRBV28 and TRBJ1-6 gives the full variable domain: DVKVTQSSRYLVKRTGEKVFLECVQDMDHENMFWYRQDPGLGLRLIYFSYDVKMKEKGDIPEGYSVSREKKERFSLILESASTNQTSMYLCASSFSGDNSPLHFGNGTRLTVT.

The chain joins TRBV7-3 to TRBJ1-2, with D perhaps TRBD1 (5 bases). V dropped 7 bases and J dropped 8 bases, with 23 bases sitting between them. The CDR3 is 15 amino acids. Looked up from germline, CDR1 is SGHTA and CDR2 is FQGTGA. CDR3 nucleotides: TGTGCCAGCACCTCCAAAGGTGGGCAGGGTGGGGGCTACACCTTC. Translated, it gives CASTSKGGQGGGYTF.

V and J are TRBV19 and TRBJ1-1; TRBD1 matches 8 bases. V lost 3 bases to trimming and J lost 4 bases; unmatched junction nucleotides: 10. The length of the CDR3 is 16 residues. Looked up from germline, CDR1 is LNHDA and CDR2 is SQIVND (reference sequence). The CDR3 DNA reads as TGTGCCAGTAGTATCGGGACAGGTAGTGGAGGCACTGAAGCTTTCTTT. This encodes CASSIGTGSGGTEAFF.

The CDR3 reads CAWSAPRGYTF. CDR3 nucleotide sequence: TGTGCCTGGAGTGCTCCTCGGGGCTACACCTTC. The chain employs TRBV30 and TRBJ1-2; D gene unclear. The CDR3 is 11 amino acids. V was clipped by 1 base and J by 8 bases, with 8 bases between them. Germline CDR1 GTSNPN, CDR2 SVGIG (reference sequence).

CDR3 in amino acids: CASTRKGQGGYEQYF. In DNA, the CDR3 is TGTGCCAGCACTCGAAAGGGCCAGGGGGGCTACGAGCAGTACTTC. The J gene is TRBJ2-7, the V gene TRBV27; the D gene is possibly TRBD1 (7 bases). Trimming removed 7 bases at V and 3 bases at J, with 19 bases between. Germline V gene lookup returns CDR1 MNHEY and CDR2 SMNVEV (reference sequence). This CDR3 spans 15 amino acids.

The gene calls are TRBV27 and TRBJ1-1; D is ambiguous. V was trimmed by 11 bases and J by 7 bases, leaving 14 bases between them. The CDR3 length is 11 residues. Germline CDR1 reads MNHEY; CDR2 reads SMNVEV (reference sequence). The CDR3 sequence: CAVQSRYEAFF. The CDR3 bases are TGTGCCGTACAGAGTAGGTATGAAGCTTTCTTT.

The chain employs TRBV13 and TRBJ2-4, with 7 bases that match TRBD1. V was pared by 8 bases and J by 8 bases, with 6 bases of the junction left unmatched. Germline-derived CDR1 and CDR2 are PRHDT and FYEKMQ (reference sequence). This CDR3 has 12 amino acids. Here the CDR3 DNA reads TGTGCCAGCTCCGGACAGGAAGACATTCAGTACTTC. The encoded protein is CASSGQEDIQYF.